These 22 T cell receptor beta chains share one sample of origin, sequenced in a study of liver allograft versus peripheral blood T cells (dated by TCRdb to about 2020). About the full investigation: In liver transplant recipients, the study looked at T cell receptor repertoires in the peripheral blood and set them against the repertoires found within the transplanted livers.

Sequenced on an Illumina MiSeq. TCRdb ran its own pipeline on the public reads, namely fastp trimming at Q25 and MiXCR clone calling, and kept in-frame beta chains. CDR3 protein duplicates are merged, each entry listing the most common genes and DNA. For this sample there are about 3,800 distinct CDR3 sequences; 14% appear just once. The ten largest clonotypes hold about an eighth of the sample. All receptors derive from a human patient who had a liver transplant. Following transplantation, part of the T cell population may be supplied by the graft donor rather than the patient.

This clonotype is medium-sized (0.01 to 0.1%) in the sample. The V and J genes are TRBV30 and TRBJ2-7; possibly TRBD1 or TRBD2 for D (6 bases each). V lost 0 bases to trimming and J lost 5 bases, with 14 bases between them. The CDR3 covers 14 residues. The germline V gene has CDR1 GTSNPN and CDR2 SVGIG (reference sequence). The CDR3 nucleotides read TGTGCCTGGAGTGTTTTTTCGGAGGGGGACGAGCAGTACTTC. Residues: CAWSVFSEGDEQYF.

This clonotype is medium-sized (0.01 to 0.1%) by share. The V gene is TRBV6-5, the J gene TRBJ1-5, with TRBD1 matching 8 bases. CDR3 length: 15 amino acids. Germline V gene lookup returns CDR1 MNHEY and CDR2 SVGAGI. After removal of 6 bases from V and 2 bases from J, the junction contained 6 bases not matched to a gene. In nucleotides, the CDR3 is TGTGCCAGCAGCTTAGGACAGGGAGGCAATCAGCCCCAGCATTTT. It is translated as CASSLGQGGNQPQHF.

Concerning this clonotype itself: This likely traces to a read error, being one base from a far larger clone. The genes are TRBV6-2 or TRBV6-3 and TRBJ1-3; perhaps TRBD1 as D (6 bases). CDR1 is MNHEY, CDR2 SVGEGT, per germline. This CDR3 has 14 amino acids. The CDR3: CSSSLGGPGNTIYF. CDR3 sequence (DNA): TGTTCCAGCAGTTTAGGGGGGCCTGGAAACACCATATATTTT.

This clonotype is categorized as medium-sized. J is TRBJ2-7 and V is TRBV28, with 7 positions matching TRBD2. Germline CDR1 is MDHEN and CDR2 is SYDVKM. The CDR3 is 15 residues long. V lost 6 bases to trimming and J lost 3 bases; unmatched junction nucleotides: 11. The DNA for the CDR3 is TGTGCCAGCAGCCCTCTCCGGGAGGCAGGCTACGAGCAGTACTTC. Its protein is CASSPLREAGYEQYF.

This clonotype qualifies as medium-sized. V and J are TRBV19 and TRBJ2-7; D could derive from TRBD1 or TRBD2 (5 bases each). Trimming cost V 3 bases and J 4 bases, with 19 bases left between them. Germline lookup yields CDR1 LNHDA and CDR2 SQIVND (reference sequence). This CDR3 comprises 16 residues. CDR3 bases: TGTGCCAGTAGTATCTCCGGGACCCTCCCCGGTTACGAGCAGTACTTC. Its protein is CASSISGTLPGYEQYF.

By proportion, this clonotype is medium-sized. V is TRBV5-6 and J is TRBJ2-7; tentative D call: TRBD2 (6 bases). Germline V gene lookup returns CDR1 SGHDT and CDR2 YYEEEE. The CDR3 extends over 15 amino acids. The V and J ends lost 3 bases and 0 bases respectively, with 13 bases between them. The CDR3 spells CASSSDGGISYEQYF. CDR3 nucleotides: TGTGCCAGCAGCTCGGATGGCGGGATCTCCTACGAGCAGTACTTC. The whole variable domain, remainder taken from reference TRBV5-6 and TRBJ2-7, is DAGVTQSPTHLIKTRGQQVTLRCSPKSGHDTVSWYQQALGQGPQFIFQYYEEEERQRGNFPDRFSGHQFPNYSSELNVNALLLGDSALYLCASSSDGGISYEQYFGPGTRLTVT.

As for this clonotype: This may come from a read error, since a much larger clone is one base off. The rearrangement joins TRBV13 to TRBJ2-3; D is unclear. CDR1 and CDR2 (germline): PRHDT, FYEKMQ (reference sequence). Trimming removed 2 bases from V and 8 bases from J, with 14 bases in between. This CDR3 has 14 amino acids. The CDR3 sequence is CASSLWREDVTQYF. The CDR3, as DNA: TGTGCCAGCAGCTTATGGAGAGAGGATGTTACGCAGTATTTT.

This clonotype is termed medium-sized. The gene calls are TRBV28 and TRBJ1-6; D possibly corresponds to TRBD1 (5 bases). Germline V lookup: CDR1 MDHEN, CDR2 SYDVKM. CDR3 length equals 15 residues. V lost 5 bases and J lost 7, with 15 bases in between. CDR3 sequence: CASSPTGLANSPLHF. As DNA, the CDR3 is TGTGCCAGCAGTCCTACGGGGCTAGCAAATTCACCCCTCCACTTT.

The chain carries TRBV3-1 and TRBJ2-2, with D possibly being TRBD2 (5 bases). The CDR3 spans 13 residues. From germline, CDR1 is LGHDT and CDR2 YNNKEL (reference sequence). V was shortened by 3 bases and J by 8 bases, with 10 bases between the two germline ends. This chain's CDR3 is CASSQSGAGELFF. Here the CDR3 DNA reads TGTGCCAGCAGCCAGAGCGGAGCAGGGGAGCTGTTTTTT.

The V gene is TRBV25-1, the J gene TRBJ2-7; D may correspond to TRBD1 or TRBD2 (5 bases each). Germline values: CDR1 MGHDK, CDR2 SYGVNS. The CDR3 covers 17 residues. Trimming left V 5 bases short and J 4 bases short, with 24 bases between. Written as DNA, the CDR3 is TGTGCCAGCAGTCCGTCCACGGGACCGGACCCCGGTTACGAGCAGTACTTC. Its protein product is CASSPSTGPDPGYEQYF.

In its sample, this clonotype ranks as medium-sized. V is TRBV27 and J is TRBJ1-1, with D possibly matching TRBD1 (6 bases). V was cut by 0 bases and J by 4 bases, with 21 bases left in between. The CDR3 consists of 18 residues. Germline-derived CDR1 and CDR2 are MNHEY and SMNVEV (reference sequence). CDR3 residues: CASSLSVWSGGESTEAFF. As DNA, the CDR3 is TGTGCCAGCAGTTTATCAGTGTGGAGCGGGGGCGAAAGCACTGAAGCTTTCTTT.

This clonotype is medium-sized. The V gene is TRBV6-2 or TRBV6-3, the J gene TRBJ1-5; D ambiguous. V gave up 6 bases and J gave up 0 bases, with 12 bases separating them. Germline V CDR1 and CDR2: MNHEY, SVGEGT. The CDR3 has 15 residues. Written as DNA, the CDR3 is TGTGCCAGCAGGACCCGTGGAGGTAGCAATCAGCCCCAGCATTTT. Translating it yields CASRTRGGSNQPQHF.

For this clonotype: Possible read error: a much larger clone is one base away. This CDR3 is missing its conserved last phenylalanine or tryptophan, likely due to a read error. The CDR3, as DNA: TGTGCCAGCAGCCCTCTCCGGGAGGCAGGCTACGAGCAGTACATC. Translated: CASSPLREAGYEQYI. The chain combines TRBV28 with TRBJ2-7, with TRBD2 identical over 7 bases. V gave up 6 bases and J gave up 3 bases; unmatched junction bases: 11. The V gene's germline CDR1 is MDHEN and CDR2 SYDVKM. CDR3 length equals 15 residues.

This clonotype is medium-sized within its sample. The chain uses TRBV29-1 and TRBJ2-1; the match to TRBD1 covers 9 bases. Germline V gives CDR1 SQVTM, CDR2 ANQGSEA. CDR3 length equals 16 residues. Germline trimming cut 0 bases from V and 5 bases from J; bases unmatched to any gene: 8. CDR3 region: CSVEDVRGQGNNEQFF. Written as DNA, the CDR3 is TGCAGCGTTGAAGACGTAAGGGGACAGGGAAACAATGAGCAGTTCTTC.

This clonotype is termed medium-sized. The genes are TRBV20-1 and TRBJ2-7; D gene ambiguous. The CDR3 sequence is 11 residues long. V was clipped by 0 bases and J by 6 bases, with 6 bases between them. CDR1 is DFQATT and CDR2 is SNEGSKA in the germline V gene (reference sequence). CDR3 in amino acids: CSARDLGEQYF. CDR3 coding DNA: TGCAGTGCTAGAGATCTGGGCGAGCAGTACTTC.

This clonotype is medium-sized in the sample. The chain uses TRBV7-2 and TRBJ1-2; D is undetermined. The germline CDR1 and CDR2 sequences are SGHTA and FQGNSA. There are 14 residues in the CDR3. V was shortened by 5 bases and J by 4 bases, with 14 bases between the two germline ends. The CDR3 DNA is TGTGCCAGCAGCGCTTCCCCGACACCCTATGGCTACACCTTC. Translating it yields CASSASPTPYGYTF.

Details on this clonotype: This could be a read error, since a much larger clone is one nucleotide away. This sequence joins TRBV5-5 and TRBJ1-4, with a tentative D call TRBD1 (5 bases). This CDR3 spans 14 amino acids. V shed 2 bases and J shed 17 bases, with 22 bases lying between them. The germline V gene encodes CDR1 SGHKS and CDR2 YYEKEE (reference sequence). The CDR3 here is CASSFDLGVKNYFF. CDR3 nucleotides: TGTGCCAGCAGCTTCGACTTAGGGGTGAAAAACTATTTTTTT. Complete variable domain (other parts from reference TRBV5-5 and TRBJ1-4): DAGVTQSPTHLIKTRGQQVTLRCSPISGHKSVSWYQQVLGQGPQFIFQYYEKEERGRGNFPDRFSARQFPNYSSELNVNALLLGDSALYLCASSFDLGVKNYFFGSGTQLSVL.

In this sample, this clonotype turned up a few times. V usage is TRBV2 and J usage is TRBJ1-2; maybe TRBD1 (5 bases). Deletions cut 6 bases from V and 8 bases from J, with 28 bases between. Germline CDR1 reads SNHLY; CDR2 reads FYNNEI. The length of the CDR3 is 17 residues. CDR3 bases: TGTGCCAGCAGCGAATGGGCTCTGCAAGGGGTTGGGGACGGCTACACCTTC. Residues: CASSEWALQGVGDGYTF. The whole variable domain, filled in from reference TRBV2 and TRBJ1-2, reads EPEVTQTPSHQVTQMGQEVILRCVPISNHLYFYWYRQILGQKVEFLVSFYNNEISEKSEIFDDQFSVERPDGSNFTLKIRSTKLEDSAMYFCASSEWALQGVGDGYTFGSGTRLTVV.

This clonotype was seen more than once but under ten times. The V gene is TRBV20-1, the J gene TRBJ1-1; perhaps TRBD1 as D (5 bases). Between the trimmed V and J ends, which lost 3 bases and 2 bases, there was a span of 22 bases. Germline CDR1 reads DFQATT; CDR2 reads SNEGSKA (reference sequence). The CDR3 sequence is 17 residues long. CDR3 sequence reads: CSASPTRRGEPNTEAFF. DNA for the CDR3: TGCAGTGCTAGTCCCACGCGGCGGGGGGAACCAAACACTGAAGCTTTCTTT.

This clonotype is judged medium-sized. CDR3 sequence reads: CASSLLRRGSGNTIYF. The CDR3 DNA reads TGTGCCAGCAGTTTATTACGGAGGGGCTCTGGAAACACCATATATTTT. The chain joins TRBV28 to TRBJ1-3, with a tentative D call TRBD1 (5 bases). Germline V gene data show CDR1 as MDHEN and CDR2 as SYDVKM. The CDR3 loop spans 16 amino acids. Trimming removed 1 base at V and 0 bases at J, with 10 bases between.

There are a few counts of this clonotype. V usage is TRBV11-3 and J usage is TRBJ2-1; D gene unclear. The CDR3 has 13 residues. The germline V and J ends were trimmed by 4 bases and 3 bases, with 7 bases remaining between them. Germline CDR1 reads SGHNT; CDR2 reads YENEEA. CDR3 bases: TGTGCCAGCAGCTCGCCCGGCTACAATGAGCAGTTCTTC. Protein product: CASSSPGYNEQFF.

This clonotype ranks as medium-sized (0.01 to 0.1%). This chain links TRBV5-6 with TRBJ1-5; D unclear. Germline V gene lookup returns CDR1 SGHDT and CDR2 YYEEEE. CDR3 length: 14 amino acids. Trimming removed 0 bases from V and 4 bases from J, with 8 bases in between. In nucleotides, the CDR3 is TGTGCCAGCAGCTTGGCCACTGGGAATCAGCCCCAGCATTTT. Encoded protein: CASSLATGNQPQHF.